This entry lists 29 T cell receptor beta chains sequenced from one sample in a study of T cells after yellow fever vaccination. TCRdb passed the 5' RACE reads through MiXCR, listing each CDR3 protein once. The data contain roughly 60,000 distinct CDR3 sequences, approximately 7% of them seen just once; the ten biggest clones take up about 40%. The source material was CD8+ T cells sorted from PBMCs, sampled on the day of the first yellow fever vaccination. These receptors were collected from a man between 18 and 29 years old who received the YFV17D yellow fever vaccine.

This clonotype was found many times. The V and J genes are TRBV3-1 and TRBJ2-7, with D perhaps TRBD1 (6 bases). Trimming removed 0 bases from V and 0 bases from J, with 12 bases in between. CDR1 is LGHDT, CDR2 YNNKEL, per germline (reference sequence). This CDR3 contains 16 residues. The CDR3 coding sequence is TGTGCCAGCAGCCAAGAATTACAGGGCAGCTCCTACGAGCAGTACTTC. Protein product: CASSQELQGSSYEQYF.

With respect to this clonotype: A much bigger clone sits one base away, suggesting this may be a read error. The chain carries TRBV13 and TRBJ2-4; the D is unclear. The CDR3 is 12 residues long. Germline-derived CDR1 and CDR2 are PRHDT and FYEKMQ (reference sequence). V was trimmed by 3 bases and J by 7 bases, leaving 7 bases between them. CDR3 sequence (DNA): TGTGCCAGCAGCTTCGACAATAACATTCAGTACTTC. Encoded protein: CASSFDNNIQYF.

This clonotype was observed a handful of times. The chain couples TRBV6-6 to TRBJ1-1; D is perhaps TRBD1 (6 bases). Trimming took off 6 bases at V and 4 bases at J, with 15 bases between the two ends. CDR1 and CDR2 (germline): MNHNY, SVGAGI (reference sequence). The CDR3 loop spans 14 amino acids. CDR3 residues: CASSRPQGSTEAFF. The CDR3 nucleotides read TGTGCCAGCAGCCGACCCCAGGGGAGCACTGAAGCTTTCTTT.

This clonotype showed up just a few times. This chain joins TRBV9 and TRBJ2-3; the D gene is possibly TRBD2 (6 bases). The V gene's germline CDR1 is SGDLS and CDR2 YYNGEE. The CDR3 covers 15 residues. Trimming took off 3 bases at V and 5 bases at J, with 16 bases between the two ends. The CDR3 nucleotides are TGTGCCAGCAGCGCCTCGGGGGTTTCTAGAGATACGCAGTATTTT. This codes for CASSASGVSRDTQYF.

The rearrangement joins TRBV20-1 to TRBJ2-7; 11 bases are shared with TRBD1. Trimming at V came to 3 bases and at J to 6 bases, leaving 10 bases not matched to a gene. CDR3 size: 15 residues. CDR1 is DFQATT and CDR2 is SNEGSKA in the germline V gene (reference sequence). The CDR3 sequence: CSARARDRGFGEQYV. CDR3 in DNA: TGCAGTGCTAGGGCCCGGGACAGGGGGTTTGGCGAGCAGTACGTC.

Many counts were recorded for this clonotype. The chain is built from TRBV5-1 and TRBJ2-3; D remains ambiguous. Germline CDR1 reads SGHRS; CDR2 reads YFSETQ. CDR3 length: 15 residues. Trimming stripped 1 base from V and 5 bases from J, with 14 bases between. CDR3 bases: TGCGCCAGCAGCTTGTATCCTGGAGTAGGAGATACGCAGTATTTT. It yields the protein CASSLYPGVGDTQYF.

The chain couples TRBV7-9 to TRBJ2-7; D might be TRBD1 (6 bases). V was trimmed by 1 base and J by 0 bases, leaving 10 bases between them. The germline V gene has CDR1 SEHNR and CDR2 FQNEAQ (reference sequence). The CDR3 has 15 residues. The CDR3 protein is CASSLGQAPSYEQYF. CDR3 DNA: TGTGCCAGCAGCTTAGGACAGGCCCCCTCCTACGAGCAGTACTTC.

This clonotype occurred a few times. J is TRBJ1-2 and V is TRBV4-3, with 7 bases that match TRBD1. Trimming at V came to 0 bases and at J to 6 bases, leaving 16 bases not matched to a gene. In germline, CDR1 is LGHNA, CDR2 YSLEER. The CDR3 consists of 18 residues. Here the CDR3 DNA reads TGCGCCAGCAGCCAAGATGTCCGGACAGGAAGGCCCTTCAATGGCTACACCTTC. Its protein is CASSQDVRTGRPFNGYTF.

The V gene is TRBV11-2, the J gene TRBJ2-7, with D perhaps matching TRBD1 (6 bases). Between the trimmed V and J ends, which lost 1 base and 3 bases, there was a span of 10 bases. Germline V gene lookup returns CDR1 SGHAT and CDR2 FQNNGV. CDR3 length: 14 amino acids. CDR3 in DNA: TGTGCCAGCAGCTTAGCTAGGGGGTTCTACGAGCAGTACGTC. This translates into CASSLARGFYEQYV.

There are many counts of this clonotype. V is TRBV6-5 and J is TRBJ2-1; the D gene is possibly TRBD2 (5 bases). Trimming left V 0 bases short and J 6 bases short, with 6 bases between. The CDR3 length is 13 residues. Germline CDR1 is MNHEY and CDR2 is SVGAGI. As DNA, the CDR3 is TGTGCCAGCAGTTACTCACGGGGCAATGAGCAGTTCTTC. It is translated as CASSYSRGNEQFF.

V is TRBV29-1 and J is TRBJ1-1, with a weak D call TRBD1 (5 bases). Germline CDR1 and CDR2: SQVTM and ANQGSEA. Trimming took 4 bases from V and 6 from J, leaving 12 bases between them. This CDR3 spans 12 amino acids. Here the CDR3 reads CSVGGGVAEAFF. As DNA, the CDR3 is TGCAGCGTTGGGGGGGGGGTCGCTGAAGCTTTCTTT.

At least ten counts were recorded for this clonotype. The J gene is TRBJ2-3, the V gene TRBV20-1; 10 bases agree with TRBD2. Germline loops: CDR1 DFQATT, CDR2 SNEGSKA (reference sequence). V shed 6 bases and J 3 bases; nucleotides not matched to a gene: 9. The CDR3 runs to 15 residues. CDR3 loop: CSAPVLAGKTDTQYF. The CDR3 coding sequence is TGCAGTGCGCCCGTACTAGCGGGGAAAACAGATACGCAGTATTTT.

This clonotype has at least ten counts. V gene TRBV7-8 combines with J gene TRBJ1-1; no clear D gene. The CDR3 is 13 residues long. In germline, CDR1 is SGHVS, CDR2 FQNEAQ. The V gene lost 3 bases and the J gene lost 4 bases, with 9 bases spanning the gap. CDR3: CASSFNEATEAFF. In DNA, the CDR3 is TGTGCCAGCAGCTTCAACGAGGCCACTGAAGCTTTCTTT.

This clonotype was found many times. The J gene is TRBJ1-5, the V gene TRBV29-1, with a possible D match to TRBD1 (5 bases). CDR3 length equals 13 residues. In germline, CDR1 is SQVTM, CDR2 ANQGSEA. V was trimmed by 1 base and J by 5 bases, leaving 9 bases between them. CDR3 protein: CSVEVGGDQPQHF. The CDR3 bases are TGCAGCGTTGAAGTCGGGGGAGATCAGCCCCAGCATTTT.

This clonotype was picked up a small number of times. J is TRBJ2-7 and V is TRBV12-3 or TRBV12-4, with a weak D call TRBD2 (6 bases). Trimming cost V 6 bases and J 4 bases, with 16 bases left between them. The CDR3 runs 14 residues. CDR3: CASRPEAGSYEQYF. DNA for the CDR3: TGTGCCAGCAGGCCAGAGGCGGGGAGTTACGAGCAGTACTTC.

Many counts were recorded for this clonotype. The chain has TRBV9 and TRBJ1-1; no clear D. The CDR3 consists of 15 residues. V was clipped by 0 bases and J by 4 bases, with 13 bases between them. The germline gives CDR1 SGDLS, CDR2 YYNGEE. CDR3: CASSVGGVSGTEAFF. The CDR3 region has the DNA TGTGCCAGCAGCGTAGGTGGAGTTTCGGGCACTGAAGCTTTCTTT.

This clonotype turned up a few times. The gene calls are TRBV20-1 and TRBJ2-3; D tentatively reads TRBD1 or TRBD2 (6 bases each). The V end was cut by 6 bases, the J end by 9 bases, with 25 bases between. This CDR3 has 15 amino acids. CDR1 and CDR2 (germline): DFQATT, SNEGSKA (reference sequence). The CDR3 region has the DNA TGCAGTGCGGATGACTCGGGGGCCGGAGGGCGGACGCAGTATTTT. This encodes CSADDSGAGGRTQYF.

Ten or more counts support this clonotype. CDR3 in DNA: TGTGCCAGCAGCTTAGAAGTGGCAGACTACGAGCAGTACTTC. Protein sequence: CASSLEVADYEQYF. The J gene is TRBJ2-7, the V gene TRBV7-2; D ambiguous. This CDR3 is built from 14 residues. Germline lookup yields CDR1 SGHTA and CDR2 FQGNSA. Deletions cut 1 base from V and 3 bases from J, with 10 bases between.

This clonotype came up many times. V usage is TRBV4-2 and J usage is TRBJ2-1, with D hard to call. Germline CDR1 LGHNA, CDR2 YNFKEQ. This CDR3 region has 14 residues. V lost 10 bases, J lost 0 bases, and 13 bases lay in between. CDR3 sequence reads: CATDVGSSYNEQFF. CDR3 in DNA: TGTGCCACTGACGTAGGAAGCTCCTACAATGAGCAGTTCTTC.

This chain links TRBV4-1 with TRBJ2-2, with D perhaps TRBD1 or TRBD2 (5 bases each). This CDR3 has 21 residues. Germline V gene sequence: CDR1 MGHRA, CDR2 YSYEKL. The V end lost 3 bases, the J end lost 4 bases, and 30 bases lay between the germline ends. CDR3 DNA sequence: TGCGCCAGCAGCCACTCGTTGTTTTGGGGACCAACCCCACGAGGCACCGGGGAGCTGTTTTTT. Translating it yields CASSHSLFWGPTPRGTGELFF.

The J gene is TRBJ2-5, the V gene TRBV20-1; 9 nucleotides align to TRBD2. The CDR3 length is 14 residues. The V gene's germline CDR1 is DFQATT and CDR2 SNEGSKA (reference sequence). V shed 3 bases and J 4 bases; nucleotides not matched to a gene: 6. The CDR3 DNA is TGCAGTGCTAGCCGGCGGGGGGGGTCAGAGACCCAGTACTTC. Translation: CSASRRGGSETQYF.

Points on this clonotype: This may be a read error, as it is one base from a much larger clone. J is TRBJ2-1 and V is TRBV5-5; D is possibly TRBD1 or TRBD2 (5 bases each). This CDR3 has 15 amino acids. Germline CDR1 SGHKS, CDR2 YYEKEE (reference sequence). The ends were cut back, 5 bases at V and 6 bases at J, with 18 bases in the middle. This CDR3 reads CASRSRPRDGNEQFF. In DNA, the CDR3 is TGTGCCAGCAGGTCCCGGCCCCGGGACGGCAATGAGCAGTTCTTC. The variable domain in full, with the rest retrieved from reference TRBV5-5 and TRBJ2-1, is DAGVTQSPTHLIKTRGQQVTLRCSPISGHKSVSWYQQVLGQGPQFIFQYYEKEERGRGNFPDRFSARQFPNYSSELNVNALLLGDSALYLCASRSRPRDGNEQFFGPGTRLTVL.

This clonotype was seen at least ten times. This chain uses TRBV19 with TRBJ2-1; the D is unclear. The V and J ends lost 4 bases and 0 bases respectively, with 4 bases between them. Germline CDR1 reads LNHDA; CDR2 reads SQIVND (reference sequence). The CDR3 has 13 residues. The CDR3 region is CASSTHSYNEQFF. CDR3 sequence (DNA): TGTGCCAGTAGTACCCACTCCTACAATGAGCAGTTCTTC.

This clonotype came up many times. The chain recombines TRBV4-2 with TRBJ1-1, with D possibly being TRBD1 (5 bases). Germline-derived CDR1 and CDR2 are LGHNA and YNFKEQ. With 3 bases removed from V and 4 bases from J, the gap between germline ends came to 12 bases. CDR3 size: 14 residues. The CDR3 loop reads CASSQTAGSTEAFF. The CDR3 DNA is TGTGCCAGCAGCCAGACAGCAGGGAGCACTGAAGCTTTCTTT.

There are a few counts of this clonotype. This chain connects TRBV19 to TRBJ2-1, with D possibly being TRBD1 or TRBD2 (6 bases each). The CDR3 loop spans 14 amino acids. Between the trimmed V and J ends, which lost 3 bases and 2 bases, there was a span of 8 bases. Germline CDR1 LNHDA, CDR2 SQIVND (reference sequence). The CDR3: CASSMEGAYNEQFF. The CDR3 DNA sequence: TGTGCCAGTAGTATGGAGGGGGCCTACAATGAGCAGTTCTTC.

This clonotype was detected only a few times. The chain joins TRBV6-4 to TRBJ1-1; TRBD1 agrees at 8 bases. V shed 3 bases, J shed 5 bases, and the junction held 2 bases outside the gene matches. Germline assignment: CDR1 MRHNA and CDR2 SNTAGT. The CDR3 has 13 amino acids. The CDR3 here is CASSEDRGTEAFF. The CDR3, as DNA: TGTGCCAGCAGTGAAGACAGGGGAACTGAAGCTTTCTTT.

The chain joins TRBV6-1 to TRBJ1-1; D is undetermined. The germline gives CDR1 MNHNS, CDR2 SASEGT. V lost 7 bases and J 3 bases, leaving 15 bases between the germline ends. The CDR3 loop spans 14 amino acids. The CDR3 reads CASKHGGSHTEAFF. CDR3 DNA sequence: TGTGCCAGCAAACATGGAGGGTCGCACACTGAAGCTTTCTTT.

This clonotype was counted ten times or more. Germline is not matched at one junction end, which may reflect a read error. The chain uses TRBV6-4 and TRBJ1-5; tentative D call: TRBD1 (6 bases). CDR3 length equals 13 residues. CDR1 is MRHNA and CDR2 is SNTAGT in the germline V gene. CDR3 nucleotide sequence: TGTGCCATCGTGGGGGCTAGCGATCAGCCCCAGCATTTT. Translation: CAIVGASDQPQHF.

This clonotype appeared many times. The V and J genes are TRBV6-2 or TRBV6-3 and TRBJ1-4; no reliable D call. The CDR3 totals 12 residues. Germline CDR1 is MNHEY and CDR2 is SVGEGT. V lost 2 bases and J 7 bases, leaving 5 bases between the germline ends. CDR3 residues: CASSYVGEKLFF. In DNA form, the CDR3 reads TGTGCCAGCAGTTACGTCGGTGAAAAACTGTTTTTT.